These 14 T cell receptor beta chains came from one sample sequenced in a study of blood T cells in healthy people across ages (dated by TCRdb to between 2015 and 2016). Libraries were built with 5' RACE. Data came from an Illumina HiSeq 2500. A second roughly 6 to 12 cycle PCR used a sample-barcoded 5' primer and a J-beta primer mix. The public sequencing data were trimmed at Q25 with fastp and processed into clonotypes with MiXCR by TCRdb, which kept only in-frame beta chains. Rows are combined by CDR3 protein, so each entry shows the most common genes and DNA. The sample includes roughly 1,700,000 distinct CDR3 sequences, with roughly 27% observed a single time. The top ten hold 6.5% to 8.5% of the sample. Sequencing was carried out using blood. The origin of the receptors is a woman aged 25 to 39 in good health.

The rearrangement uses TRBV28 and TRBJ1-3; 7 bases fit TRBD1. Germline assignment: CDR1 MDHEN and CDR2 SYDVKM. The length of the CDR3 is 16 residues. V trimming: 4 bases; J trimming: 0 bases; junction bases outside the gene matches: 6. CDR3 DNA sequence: TGTGCCAGCAGTTCCTGGGGACAGTTCTCTGGAAACACCATATATTTT. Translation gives CASSSWGQFSGNTIYF.

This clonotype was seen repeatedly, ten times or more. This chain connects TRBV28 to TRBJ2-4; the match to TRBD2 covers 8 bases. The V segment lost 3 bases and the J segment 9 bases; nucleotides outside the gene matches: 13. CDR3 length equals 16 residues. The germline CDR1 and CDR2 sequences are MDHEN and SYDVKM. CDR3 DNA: TGTGCCAGCAGTTTCCGTGCTAGCGGGTCGGGGAGCATTCAGTACTTC. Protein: CASSFRASGSGSIQYF.

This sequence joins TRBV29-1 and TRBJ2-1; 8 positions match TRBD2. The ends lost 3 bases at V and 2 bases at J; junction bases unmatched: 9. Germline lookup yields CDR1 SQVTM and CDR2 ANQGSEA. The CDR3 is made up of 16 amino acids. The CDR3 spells CSVDNSGVGPYNEQFF. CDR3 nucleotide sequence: TGCAGCGTTGACAATAGCGGGGTAGGTCCCTACAATGAGCAGTTCTTC.

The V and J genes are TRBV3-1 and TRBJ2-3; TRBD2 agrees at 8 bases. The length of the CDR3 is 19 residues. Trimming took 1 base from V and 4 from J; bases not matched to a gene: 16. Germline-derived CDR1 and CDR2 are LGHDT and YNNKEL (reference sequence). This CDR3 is CASSQVNPGGALMADTQYF. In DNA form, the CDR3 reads TGTGCCAGCAGCCAAGTTAATCCGGGAGGGGCCTTAATGGCAGATACGCAGTATTTT.

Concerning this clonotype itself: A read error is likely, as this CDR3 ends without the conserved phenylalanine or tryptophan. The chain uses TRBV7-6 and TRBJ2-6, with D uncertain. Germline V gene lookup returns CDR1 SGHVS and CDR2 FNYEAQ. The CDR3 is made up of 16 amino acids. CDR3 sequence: CASSVARPSGANVLTC. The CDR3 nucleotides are TGTGCCAGCAGCGTAGCCCGACCCTCTGGGGCCAACGTCCTGACTTGC.

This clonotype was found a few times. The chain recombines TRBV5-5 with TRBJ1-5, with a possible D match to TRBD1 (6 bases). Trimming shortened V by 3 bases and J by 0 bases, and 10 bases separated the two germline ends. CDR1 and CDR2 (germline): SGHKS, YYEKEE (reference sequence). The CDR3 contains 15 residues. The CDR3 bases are TGTGCCAGCAGCTCGAGGGGGGATAGCAATCAGCCCCAGCATTTT. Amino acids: CASSSRGDSNQPQHF.

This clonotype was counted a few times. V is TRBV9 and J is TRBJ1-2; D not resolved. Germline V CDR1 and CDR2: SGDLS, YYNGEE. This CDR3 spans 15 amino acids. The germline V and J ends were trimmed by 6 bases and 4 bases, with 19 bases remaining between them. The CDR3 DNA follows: TGTGCCAGCACCTCTTCTGCTGGACGCCTCTATGGCTACACCTTC. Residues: CASTSSAGRLYGYTF. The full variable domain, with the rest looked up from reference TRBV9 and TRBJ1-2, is DSGVTQTPKHLITATGQRVTLRCSPRSGDLSVYWYQQSLDQGLQFLIQYYNGEERAKGNILERFSAQQFPDLHSELNLSSLELGDSALYFCASTSSAGRLYGYTFGSGTRLTVV.

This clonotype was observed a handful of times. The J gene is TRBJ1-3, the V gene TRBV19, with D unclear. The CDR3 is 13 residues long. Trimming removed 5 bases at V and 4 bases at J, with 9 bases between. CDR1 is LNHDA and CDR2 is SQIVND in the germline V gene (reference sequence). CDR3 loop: CASSSGRGNTIYF. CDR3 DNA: TGTGCCAGTAGTTCCGGGAGAGGAAACACCATATATTTT.

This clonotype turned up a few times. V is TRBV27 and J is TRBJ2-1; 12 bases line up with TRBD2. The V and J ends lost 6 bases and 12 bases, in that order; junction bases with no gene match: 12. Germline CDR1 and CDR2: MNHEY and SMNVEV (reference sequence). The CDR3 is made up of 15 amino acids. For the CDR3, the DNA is TGTGCCAGCAGACTAGCGGGGGGCCGTCTCGGTCTGCAGTTCTTC. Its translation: CASRLAGGRLGLQFF.

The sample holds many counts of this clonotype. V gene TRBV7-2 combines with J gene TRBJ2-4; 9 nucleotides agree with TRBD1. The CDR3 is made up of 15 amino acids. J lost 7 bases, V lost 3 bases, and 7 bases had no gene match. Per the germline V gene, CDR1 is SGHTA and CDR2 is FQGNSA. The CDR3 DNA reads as TGTGCCAGCAGCTTCACAGGGGGCGCGCGTAACATTCAGTACTTC. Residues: CASSFTGGARNIQYF.

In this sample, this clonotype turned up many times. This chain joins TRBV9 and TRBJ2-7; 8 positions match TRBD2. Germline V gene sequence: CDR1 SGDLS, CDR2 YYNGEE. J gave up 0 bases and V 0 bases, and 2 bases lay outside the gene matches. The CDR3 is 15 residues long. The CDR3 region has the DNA TGTGCCAGCAGCGTAGATAGCGGGGACTCCTACGAGCAGTACTTC. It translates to CASSVDSGDSYEQYF.

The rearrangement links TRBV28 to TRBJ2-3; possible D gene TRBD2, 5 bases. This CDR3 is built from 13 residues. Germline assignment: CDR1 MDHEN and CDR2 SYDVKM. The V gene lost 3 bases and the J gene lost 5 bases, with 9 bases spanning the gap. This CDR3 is CASSLLARDTQYF. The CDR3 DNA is TGTGCCAGCAGTTTGCTAGCCCGAGATACGCAGTATTTT.

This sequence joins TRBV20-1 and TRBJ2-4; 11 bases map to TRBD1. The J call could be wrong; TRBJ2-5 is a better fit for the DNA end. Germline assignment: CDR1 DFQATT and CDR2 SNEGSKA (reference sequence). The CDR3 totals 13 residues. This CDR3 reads CSARTGGPGTQYF. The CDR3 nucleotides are TGCAGTGCACGGACAGGGGGCCCAGGGACCCAGTACTTC.

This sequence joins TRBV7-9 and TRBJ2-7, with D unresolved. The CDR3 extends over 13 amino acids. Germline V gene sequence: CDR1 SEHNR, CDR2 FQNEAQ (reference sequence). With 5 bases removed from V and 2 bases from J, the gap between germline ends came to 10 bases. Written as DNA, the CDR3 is TGTGCCAGCAGCAATCCGGGCCCCTACGAGCAGTACTTC. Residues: CASSNPGPYEQYF.